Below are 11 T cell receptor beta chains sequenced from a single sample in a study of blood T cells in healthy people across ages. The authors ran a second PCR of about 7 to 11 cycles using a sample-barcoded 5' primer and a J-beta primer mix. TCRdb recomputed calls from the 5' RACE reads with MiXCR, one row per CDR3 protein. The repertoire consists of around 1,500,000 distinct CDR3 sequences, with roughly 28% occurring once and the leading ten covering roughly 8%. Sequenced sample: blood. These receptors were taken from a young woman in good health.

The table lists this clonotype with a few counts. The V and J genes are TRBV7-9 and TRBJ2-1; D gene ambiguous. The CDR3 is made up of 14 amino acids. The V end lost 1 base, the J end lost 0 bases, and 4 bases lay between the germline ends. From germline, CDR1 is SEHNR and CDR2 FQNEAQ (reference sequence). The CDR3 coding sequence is TGTGCCAGCAGCTTAGGACACTCCTACAATGAGCAGTTCTTC. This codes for CASSLGHSYNEQFF.

The CDR3 sequence is CASSSQSGYGYGYTF. The CDR3 bases are TGTGCCAGCAGTTCTCAATCAGGGTACGGCTATGGCTACACCTTC. The chain recombines TRBV28 with TRBJ1-2; possible D gene TRBD1, 5 bases. Germline values: CDR1 MDHEN, CDR2 SYDVKM. V dropped 4 bases and J dropped 4 bases, with 16 bases sitting between them. This CDR3 contains 15 residues.

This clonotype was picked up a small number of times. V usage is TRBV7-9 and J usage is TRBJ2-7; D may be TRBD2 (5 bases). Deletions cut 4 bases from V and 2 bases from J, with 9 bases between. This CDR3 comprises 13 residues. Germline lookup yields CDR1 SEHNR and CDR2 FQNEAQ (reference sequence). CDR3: CASSSSYPYEQYF. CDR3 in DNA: TGTGCCAGCAGCTCTAGCTACCCCTACGAGCAGTACTTC. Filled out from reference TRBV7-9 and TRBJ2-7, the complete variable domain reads DTGVSQNPRHKITKRGQNVTFRCDPISEHNRLYWYRQTLGQGPEFLTYFQNEAQLEKSRLLSDRFSAERPKGSFSTLEIQRTEQGDSAMYLCASSSSYPYEQYFGPGTRLTVT.

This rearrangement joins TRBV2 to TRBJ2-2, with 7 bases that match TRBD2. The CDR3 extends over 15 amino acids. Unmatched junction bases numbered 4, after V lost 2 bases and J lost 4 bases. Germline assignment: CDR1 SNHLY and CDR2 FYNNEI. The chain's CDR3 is CASSEFSSGTGELFF. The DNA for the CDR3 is TGTGCCAGCAGTGAATTTTCTAGCGGCACCGGGGAGCTGTTTTTT.

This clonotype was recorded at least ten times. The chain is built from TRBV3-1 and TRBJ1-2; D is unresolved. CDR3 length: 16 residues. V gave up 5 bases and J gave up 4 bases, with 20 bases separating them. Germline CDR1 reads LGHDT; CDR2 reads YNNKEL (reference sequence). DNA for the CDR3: TGTGCCAGCAGCAAGGAAGGAGAAGGATCGGGCTATGGCTACACCTTC. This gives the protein CASSKEGEGSGYGYTF.

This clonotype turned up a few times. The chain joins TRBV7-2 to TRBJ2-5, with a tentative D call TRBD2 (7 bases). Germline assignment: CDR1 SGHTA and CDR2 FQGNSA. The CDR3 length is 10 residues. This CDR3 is CAGGVETQYF. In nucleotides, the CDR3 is TGTGCAGGGGGGGTAGAGACCCAGTACTTC.

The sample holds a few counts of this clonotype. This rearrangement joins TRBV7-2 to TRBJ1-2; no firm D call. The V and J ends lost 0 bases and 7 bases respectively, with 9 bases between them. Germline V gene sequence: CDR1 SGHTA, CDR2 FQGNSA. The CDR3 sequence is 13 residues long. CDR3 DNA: TGTGCCAGCAGCTTAGCCGGGATCGGTGGCTACACCTTC. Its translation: CASSLAGIGGYTF.

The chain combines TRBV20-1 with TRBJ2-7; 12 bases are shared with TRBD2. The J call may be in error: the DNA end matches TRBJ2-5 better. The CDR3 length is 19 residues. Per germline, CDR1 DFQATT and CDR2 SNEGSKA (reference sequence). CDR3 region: CSARSGTSGSIPGGETQYF. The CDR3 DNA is TGCAGTGCTAGATCCGGGACTAGCGGGTCCATCCCGGGGGGAGAGACCCAGTACTTC.

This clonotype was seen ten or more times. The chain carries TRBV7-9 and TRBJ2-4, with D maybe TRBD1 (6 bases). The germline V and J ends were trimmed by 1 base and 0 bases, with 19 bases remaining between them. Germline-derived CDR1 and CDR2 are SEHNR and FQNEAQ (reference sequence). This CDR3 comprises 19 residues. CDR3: CASSLVVDVGATAKNIQYF. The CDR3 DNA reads TGTGCCAGCAGCTTAGTGGTTGACGTGGGGGCCACAGCCAAAAACATTCAGTACTTC.

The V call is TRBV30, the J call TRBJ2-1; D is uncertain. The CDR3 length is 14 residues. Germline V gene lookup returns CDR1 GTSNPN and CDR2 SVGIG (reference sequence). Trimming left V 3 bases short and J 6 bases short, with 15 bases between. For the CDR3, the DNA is TGTGCCTGGAGACAAGGTTTTGAAAGCAATGAGCAGTTCTTC. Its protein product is CAWRQGFESNEQFF.

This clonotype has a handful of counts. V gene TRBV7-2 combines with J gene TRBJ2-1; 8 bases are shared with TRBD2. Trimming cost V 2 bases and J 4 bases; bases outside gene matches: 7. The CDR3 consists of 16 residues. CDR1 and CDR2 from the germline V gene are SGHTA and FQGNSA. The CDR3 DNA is TGTGCCAGCAGCTTACTCGGGACTAGGGGTTACAATGAGCAGTTCTTC. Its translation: CASSLLGTRGYNEQFF.